Each of the 2 T cell receptor beta chains below was sequenced from the same sample in a study of shared clonotypes between healthy human individuals. Sequenced by immunoSEQ multiplex PCR; TCRdb stores in-frame clones only, minus some. The data show about 1 million clones, under 80% seen once. The sequenced material came from memory CD4+ T cells sorted from blood. Described subset: CD45RA-negative fraction. Every receptor here comes from a young man in good health.

V usage is TRBV5-1 and J usage is TRBJ2-3, with TRBD1 matching over 8 bases. Trimming removed 6 bases from V and 2 bases from J; junction bases left unmatched: 5. Germline assignment: CDR1 SGHRS and CDR2 YFSETQ. The CDR3 spans 14 residues. As DNA, the CDR3 is TGCGCCAGCATGACAGGGGCAGCCACAGATACGCAGTATTTT. This sequence encodes CASMTGAATDTQYF.

This chain joins TRBV4-1 and TRBJ2-2; D is unresolved. In germline, CDR1 is MGHRA, CDR2 YSYEKL. CDR3 size: 17 residues. Trimming cost V 0 bases and J 4 bases, with 15 bases left between them. CDR3 sequence: CASSQDLTPLGTGELFF. The CDR3 DNA is TGCGCCAGCAGCCAAGATTTGACGCCCCTGGGCACCGGGGAGCTGTTTTTT.